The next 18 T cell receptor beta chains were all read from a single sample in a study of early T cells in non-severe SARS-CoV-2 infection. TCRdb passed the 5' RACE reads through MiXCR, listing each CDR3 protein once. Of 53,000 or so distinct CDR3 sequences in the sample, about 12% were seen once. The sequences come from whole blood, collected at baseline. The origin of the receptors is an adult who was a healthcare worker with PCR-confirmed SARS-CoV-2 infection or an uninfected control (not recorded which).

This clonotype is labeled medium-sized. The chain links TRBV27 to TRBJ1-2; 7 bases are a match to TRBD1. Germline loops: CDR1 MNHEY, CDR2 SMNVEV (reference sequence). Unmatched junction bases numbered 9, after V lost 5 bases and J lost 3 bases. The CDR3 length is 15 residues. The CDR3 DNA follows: TGTGCCAGCAGTCCAGCCAGGGGGGGGTACTATGGCTACACCTTC. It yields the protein CASSPARGGYYGYTF.

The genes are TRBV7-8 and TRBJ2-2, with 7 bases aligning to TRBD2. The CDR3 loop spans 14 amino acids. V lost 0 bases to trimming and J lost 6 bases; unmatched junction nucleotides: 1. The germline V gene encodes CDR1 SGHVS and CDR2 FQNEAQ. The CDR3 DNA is TGTGCCAGCAGCTTAGCGCGGGAGCCCGGGGAGCTGTTTTTT. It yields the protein CASSLAREPGELFF. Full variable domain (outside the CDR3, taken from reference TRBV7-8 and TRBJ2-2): GAGVSQSPRYKVAKRGQDVALRCDPISGHVSLFWYQQALGQGPEFLTYFQNEAQLDKSGLPSDRFFAERPEGSVSTLKIQRTQQEDSAVYLCASSLAREPGELFFGEGSRLTVL.

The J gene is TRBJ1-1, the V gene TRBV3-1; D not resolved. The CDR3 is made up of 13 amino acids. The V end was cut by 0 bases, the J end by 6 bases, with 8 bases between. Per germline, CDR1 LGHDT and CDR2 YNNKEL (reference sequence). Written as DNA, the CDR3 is TGTGCCAGCAGCCAAGATCGGAGGTCTGAAGCTTTCTTT. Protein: CASSQDRRSEAFF.

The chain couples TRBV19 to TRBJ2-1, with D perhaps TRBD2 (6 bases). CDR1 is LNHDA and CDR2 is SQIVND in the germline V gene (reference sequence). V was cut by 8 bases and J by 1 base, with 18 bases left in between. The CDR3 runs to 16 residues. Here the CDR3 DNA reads TGTGCCAGTGTTTCCGCCGCGGGAACATCCTACAATGAGCAGTTCTTC. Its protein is CASVSAAGTSYNEQFF. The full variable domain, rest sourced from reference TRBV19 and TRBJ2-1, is DGGITQSPKYLFRKEGQNVTLSCEQNLNHDAMYWYRQDPGQGLRLIYYSQIVNDFQKGDIAEGYSVSREKKESFPLTVTSAQKNPTAFYLCASVSAAGTSYNEQFFGPGTRLTVL.

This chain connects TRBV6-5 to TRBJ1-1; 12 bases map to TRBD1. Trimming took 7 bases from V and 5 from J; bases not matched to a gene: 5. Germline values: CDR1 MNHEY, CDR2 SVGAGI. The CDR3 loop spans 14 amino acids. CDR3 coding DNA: TGTGCCAGCACCCCGGGACAGGGGGCAACTGAAGCTTTCTTT. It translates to CASTPGQGATEAFF.

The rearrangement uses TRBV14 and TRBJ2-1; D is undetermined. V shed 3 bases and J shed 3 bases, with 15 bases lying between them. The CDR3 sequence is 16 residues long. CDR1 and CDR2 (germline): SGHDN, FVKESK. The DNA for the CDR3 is TGTGCCAGCAGCCAGCATTTCAGACAAATCTACAATGAGCAGTTCTTC. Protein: CASSQHFRQIYNEQFF.

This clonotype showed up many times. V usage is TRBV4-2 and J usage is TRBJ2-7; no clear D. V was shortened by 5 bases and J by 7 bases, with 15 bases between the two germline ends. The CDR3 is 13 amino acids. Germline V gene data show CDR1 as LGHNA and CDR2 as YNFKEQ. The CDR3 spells CASSDQKHSEQYF. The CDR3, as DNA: TGTGCCAGCAGCGACCAGAAGCACAGTGAGCAGTACTTC.

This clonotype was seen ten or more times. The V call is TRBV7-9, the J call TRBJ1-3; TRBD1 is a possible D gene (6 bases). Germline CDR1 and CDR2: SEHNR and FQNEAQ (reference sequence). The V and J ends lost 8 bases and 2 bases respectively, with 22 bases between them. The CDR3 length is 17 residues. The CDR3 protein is CASQRYGGPRAGNTIYF. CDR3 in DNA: TGTGCCAGCCAAAGATATGGGGGCCCTCGCGCTGGAAACACCATATATTTT.

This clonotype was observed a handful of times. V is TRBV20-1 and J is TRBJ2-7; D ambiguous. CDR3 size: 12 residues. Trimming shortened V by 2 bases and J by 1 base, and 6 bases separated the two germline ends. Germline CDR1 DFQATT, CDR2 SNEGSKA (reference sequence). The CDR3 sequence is CSARPRSYEQYF. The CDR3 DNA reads TGCAGTGCTAGACCGCGGTCCTACGAGCAGTACTTC.

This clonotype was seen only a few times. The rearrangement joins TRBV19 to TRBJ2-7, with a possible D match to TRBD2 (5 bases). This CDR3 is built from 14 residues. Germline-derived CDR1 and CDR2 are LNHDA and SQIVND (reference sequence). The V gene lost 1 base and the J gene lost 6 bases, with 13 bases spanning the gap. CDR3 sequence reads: CASSIAGGLGEQYF. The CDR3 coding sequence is TGTGCCAGTAGTATAGCTGGAGGCCTTGGCGAGCAGTACTTC.

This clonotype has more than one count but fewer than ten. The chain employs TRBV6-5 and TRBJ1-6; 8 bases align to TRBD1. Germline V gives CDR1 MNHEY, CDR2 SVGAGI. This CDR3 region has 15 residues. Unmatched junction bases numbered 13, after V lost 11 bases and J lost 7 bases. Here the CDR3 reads CASTRDRSRNSPLHF. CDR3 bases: TGTGCCTCGACGCGGGACAGGTCTCGGAATTCACCCCTCCACTTT.

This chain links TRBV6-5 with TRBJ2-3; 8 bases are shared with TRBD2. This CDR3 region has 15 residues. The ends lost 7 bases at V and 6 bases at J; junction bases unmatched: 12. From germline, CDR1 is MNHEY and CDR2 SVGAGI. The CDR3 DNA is TGTGCCAGCATCTCCGGACTAGCTCCAGGTGATACGCAGTATTTT. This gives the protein CASISGLAPGDTQYF.

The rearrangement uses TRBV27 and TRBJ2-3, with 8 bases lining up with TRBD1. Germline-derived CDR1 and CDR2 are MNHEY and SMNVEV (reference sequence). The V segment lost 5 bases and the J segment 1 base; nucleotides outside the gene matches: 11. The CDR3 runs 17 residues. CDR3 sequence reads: CASSPRTGPGGTDTQYF. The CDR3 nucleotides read TGTGCCAGCAGTCCCCGGACAGGGCCGGGGGGCACAGATACGCAGTATTTT.

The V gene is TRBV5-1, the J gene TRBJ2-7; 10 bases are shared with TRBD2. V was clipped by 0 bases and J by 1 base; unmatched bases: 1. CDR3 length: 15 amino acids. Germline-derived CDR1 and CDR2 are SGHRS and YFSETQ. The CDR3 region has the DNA TGCGCCAGCAGCTTGGCTAGCGGGAGATCCTACGAGCAGTACTTC. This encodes CASSLASGRSYEQYF.

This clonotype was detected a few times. The CDR3 here is CASSEWGAGANVLTF. The CDR3 DNA reads TGTGCCAGCAGTGAATGGGGAGCCGGGGCCAACGTCCTGACTTTC. The chain combines TRBV2 with TRBJ2-6; tentative D call: TRBD2 (5 bases). The germline CDR1 and CDR2 sequences are SNHLY and FYNNEI. The V end was cut by 2 bases, the J end by 4 bases, with 9 bases between. CDR3 length: 15 amino acids. The full variable domain, rest sourced from reference TRBV2 and TRBJ2-6, is EPEVTQTPSHQVTQMGQEVILRCVPISNHLYFYWYRQILGQKVEFLVSFYNNEISEKSEIFDDQFSVERPDGSNFTLKIRSTKLEDSAMYFCASSEWGAGANVLTFGAGSRLTVL.

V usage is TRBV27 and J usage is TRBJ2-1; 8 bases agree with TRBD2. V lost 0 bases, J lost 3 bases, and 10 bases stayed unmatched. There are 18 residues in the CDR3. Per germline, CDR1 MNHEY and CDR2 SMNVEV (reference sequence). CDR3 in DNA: TGTGCCAGCAGTTTATCGTCGGTAGCGGGATTTTACTACAATGAGCAGTTCTTC. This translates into CASSLSSVAGFYYNEQFF.

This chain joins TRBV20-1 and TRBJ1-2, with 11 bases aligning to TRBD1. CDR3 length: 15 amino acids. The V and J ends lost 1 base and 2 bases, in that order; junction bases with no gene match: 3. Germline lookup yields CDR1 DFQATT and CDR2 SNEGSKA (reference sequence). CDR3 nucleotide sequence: TGCAGTGCTAGAGGGAGGACAGGGGGCAACTATGGCTACACCTTC. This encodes CSARGRTGGNYGYTF.

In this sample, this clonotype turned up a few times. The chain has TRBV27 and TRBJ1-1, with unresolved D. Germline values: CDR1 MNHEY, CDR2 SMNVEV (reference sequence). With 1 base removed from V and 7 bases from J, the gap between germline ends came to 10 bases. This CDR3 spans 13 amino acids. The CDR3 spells CASSLWSLGEAFF. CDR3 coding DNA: TGTGCCAGCAGTTTATGGTCCTTAGGTGAAGCTTTCTTT.